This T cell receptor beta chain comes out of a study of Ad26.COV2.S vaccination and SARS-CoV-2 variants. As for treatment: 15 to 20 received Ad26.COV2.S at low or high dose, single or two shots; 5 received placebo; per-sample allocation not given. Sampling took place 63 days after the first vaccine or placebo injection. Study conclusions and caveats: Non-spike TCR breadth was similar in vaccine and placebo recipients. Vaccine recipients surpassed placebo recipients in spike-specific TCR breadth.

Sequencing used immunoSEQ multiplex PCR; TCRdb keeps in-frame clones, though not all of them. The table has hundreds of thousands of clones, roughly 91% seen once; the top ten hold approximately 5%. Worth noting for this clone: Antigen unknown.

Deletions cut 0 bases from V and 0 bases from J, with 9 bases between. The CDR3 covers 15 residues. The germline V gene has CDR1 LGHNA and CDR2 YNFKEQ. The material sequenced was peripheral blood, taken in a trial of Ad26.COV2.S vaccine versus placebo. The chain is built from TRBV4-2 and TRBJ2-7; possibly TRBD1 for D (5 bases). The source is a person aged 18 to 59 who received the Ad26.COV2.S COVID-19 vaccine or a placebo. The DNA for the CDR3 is TGTGCCAGCAGCCAAGATTGGGGCAGCTCCTACGAGCAGTACTTC. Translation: CASSQDWGSSYEQYF.